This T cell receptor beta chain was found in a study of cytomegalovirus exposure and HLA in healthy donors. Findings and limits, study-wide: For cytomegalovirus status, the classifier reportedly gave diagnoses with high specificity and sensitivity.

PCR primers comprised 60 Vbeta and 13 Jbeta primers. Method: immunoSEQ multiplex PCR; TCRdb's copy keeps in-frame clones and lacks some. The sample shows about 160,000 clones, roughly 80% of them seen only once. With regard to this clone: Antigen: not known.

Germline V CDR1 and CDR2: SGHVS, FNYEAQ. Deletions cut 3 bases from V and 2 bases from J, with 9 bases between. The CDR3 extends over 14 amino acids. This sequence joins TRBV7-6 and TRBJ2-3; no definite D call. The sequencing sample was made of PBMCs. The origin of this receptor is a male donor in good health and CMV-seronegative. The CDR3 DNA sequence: TGTGCCAGCAGCTTTGTACTCGACACAGATACGCAGTATTTT. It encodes CASSFVLDTDTQYF.